This TCR beta chain was captured in a study of shared clonotypes between healthy human individuals. This clone was recorded only once. Its antigen remains unidentified. Authors' analysis steps: In the immunoSEQ data, sequences were junction-only and lacked quality scores, so filtering differed. Data came from immunoSEQ multiplex PCR; TCRdb stores just in-frame clones and leaves some out. V and J calls and clone size are given by that table; D and trimming were obtained from the DNA. This sample has about 2.1 million clones; just over 90% occur once, and the top ten carry around 1.8%. Study-level results: Researchers found naive subsets generally carried larger estimated richness than memory subsets. The naive CD4 repertoires of a few donors were compared, and around 4.7% of clonotypes were shared. Donors were few, which limited the genetic and exposure-history diversity represented.

The CDR3 covers 14 residues. Germline V CDR1 and CDR2: SGHTA, FQGNSA. Trimming left V 5 bases short and J 2 bases short, with 13 bases between. The naive CD8 population came from CD45RO-negative cells selected for CCR7, without terminally differentiated effector memory CD45RA+ cells. The chain recombines TRBV7-2 with TRBJ2-7; perhaps TRBD1 as D (6 bases). This clonotype was sampled from a man in his late teens or twenties in good health. Some clones in this sample may be carry-over from other donors' samples. Sequences were obtained from naive CD8+ T cells from PBMCs. CDR3 coding DNA: TGTGCCAGCAGCCTTCGGACAGAACCCTACGAGCAGTACTTC. This gives the protein CASSLRTEPYEQYF.